The 24 T cell receptor beta chains presented below share a single source sample, sequenced in a study of identical twins. MiXCR was run by TCRdb on the 5' RACE reads, yielding one entry per CDR3 protein. The repertoire holds 1.5 million to 2 million distinct CDR3 sequences, more than 30% seen once, with less than 0.35% in the top ten. The sample consisted of cord blood. These receptors were taken from a newborn girl in good health.

The table lists this clonotype with a few counts. The chain carries TRBV2 and TRBJ1-2; 8 bases are a match to TRBD1. The V and J ends lost 2 bases and 4 bases, in that order; junction bases with no gene match: 6. From germline, CDR1 is SNHLY and CDR2 FYNNEI. The CDR3 has 15 residues. CDR3 bases: TGTGCCAGCAGTGAATCACAGGGGGGAGCCTATGGCTACACCTTC. It encodes CASSESQGGAYGYTF.

This clonotype was counted a few times. This chain uses TRBV6-6 with TRBJ2-3; D gene uncertain. V lost 6 bases and J 1 base, leaving 17 bases between the germline ends. The CDR3 is 16 amino acids. CDR1 and CDR2 from the germline V gene are MNHNY and SVGAGI (reference sequence). CDR3 coding DNA: TGTGCCAGCAGCCCCGAGGCCTTTATTGGCACAGATACGCAGTATTTT. It translates to CASSPEAFIGTDTQYF.

This clonotype was detected only once. V gene TRBV13 combines with J gene TRBJ2-1; TRBD2 is a possible D gene (5 bases). Trimming shortened V by 2 bases and J by 5 bases, and 13 bases separated the two germline ends. In germline, CDR1 is PRHDT, CDR2 FYEKMQ (reference sequence). The CDR3 length is 15 residues. The CDR3 sequence is CASSLPLGRDNEQFF. The CDR3 DNA reads TGTGCCAGCAGCTTACCCCTAGGGCGGGACAATGAGCAGTTCTTC. Combining the CDR3 with reference TRBV13 and TRBJ2-1 gives the whole variable domain AAGVIQSPRHLIKEKRETATLKCYPIPRHDTVYWYQQGPGQDPQFLISFYEKMQSDKGSIPDRFSAQQFSDYHSELNMSSLELGDSALYFCASSLPLGRDNEQFFGPGTRLTVL.

The gene calls are TRBV4-1 and TRBJ2-4, with no clear D. Germline CDR1 MGHRA, CDR2 YSYEKL. This CDR3 spans 18 amino acids. V was pared by 1 base and J by 0 bases, with 16 bases between. CDR3 amino acids: CASSQGFTTYLAKNIQYF. Here the CDR3 DNA reads TGCGCCAGCAGCCAAGGGTTCACGACTTACCTAGCCAAAAACATTCAGTACTTC.

This clonotype was detected only a few times. The V and J genes are TRBV28 and TRBJ2-1; tentative D call: TRBD1 (5 bases). V was clipped by 1 base and J by 2 bases, with 15 bases between them. The CDR3 is 17 residues long. Germline V gene sequence: CDR1 MDHEN, CDR2 SYDVKM. The DNA of the CDR3 is TGTGCCAGCAGTTTATCCCCGACAGTTTCGACCTACAATGAGCAGTTCTTC. Translation gives CASSLSPTVSTYNEQFF.

The chain couples TRBV13 to TRBJ2-4; D gene unclear. Trimming took off 5 bases at V and 1 base at J, with 9 bases between the two ends. The V gene's germline CDR1 is PRHDT and CDR2 FYEKMQ (reference sequence). CDR3 length equals 14 residues. The CDR3 nucleotides read TGTGCCAGCAGCCGCATCCTGGCCAAAAACATTCAGTACTTC. This codes for CASSRILAKNIQYF.

Here the CDR3 reads CASSEVLAGLRKTQYF. The CDR3 DNA reads as TGTGCCAGCAGTGAGGTCCTAGCGGGGCTCAGGAAGACCCAGTACTTC. The chain carries TRBV12-3 or TRBV12-4 and TRBJ2-7; TRBD2 matches at 9 bases. TRBJ2-5 matches the DNA end more closely, so the J call is doubtful. The CDR3 totals 16 residues.

The chain employs TRBV20-1 and TRBJ1-5, with D possibly matching TRBD1 (5 bases). Germline assignment: CDR1 DFQATT and CDR2 SNEGSKA (reference sequence). The CDR3 extends over 15 amino acids. V was pared by 3 bases and J by 0 bases, with 12 bases between. The CDR3 DNA reads as TGCAGTGCTAGTCGGGGGAGGGCTAGCAATCAGCCCCAGCATTTT. Its translation: CSASRGRASNQPQHF.

This clonotype was found a few times. This sequence joins TRBV14 and TRBJ1-6; D call uncertain. There are 14 residues in the CDR3. Trimming took 0 bases from V and 4 from J, leaving 4 bases between them. Germline V lookup: CDR1 SGHDN, CDR2 FVKESK. CDR3 protein: CASSQEVYNSPLHF. DNA for the CDR3: TGTGCCAGCAGCCAAGAGGTTTATAATTCACCCCTCCACTTT. Looking up the rest from reference TRBV14 and TRBJ1-6 gives the full variable domain: EAGVTQFPSHSVIEKGQTVTLRCDPISGHDNLYWYRRVMGKEIKFLLHFVKESKQDESGMPNNRFLAERTGGTYSTLKVQPAELEDSGVYFCASSQEVYNSPLHFGNGTRLTVT.

The chain combines TRBV2 with TRBJ1-5; D gene uncertain. The CDR3 loop spans 17 amino acids. Trimming removed 1 base from V and 1 base from J, with 14 bases in between. Germline CDR1 is SNHLY and CDR2 is FYNNEI. Here the CDR3 reads CASSEELGMQSNQPQHF. The CDR3 coding sequence is TGTGCCAGCAGTGAAGAATTGGGGATGCAGAGCAATCAGCCCCAGCATTTT. Supplemented by reference TRBV2 and TRBJ1-5, the full variable domain reads EPEVTQTPSHQVTQMGQEVILRCVPISNHLYFYWYRQILGQKVEFLVSFYNNEISEKSEIFDDQFSVERPDGSNFTLKIRSTKLEDSAMYFCASSEELGMQSNQPQHFGDGTRLSIL.

On this clonotype: The CDR3 end shows no conserved phenylalanine or tryptophan, and so a read error is likely. The chain has TRBV20-1 and TRBJ2-3; 7 bases match TRBD2. Trimming cost V 0 bases and J 3 bases; bases outside gene matches: 9. Germline CDR1 DFQATT, CDR2 SNEGSKA (reference sequence). The CDR3 runs 16 residues. The CDR3 spells CSARDGGGGGTDTQYV. For the CDR3, the DNA is TGCAGTGCTAGAGATGGTGGCGGGGGAGGAACAGATACGCAGTATGTT.

A few counts support this clonotype. V is TRBV5-8 and J is TRBJ1-5; D is uncertain. Germline CDR1 is SGHTS and CDR2 is YDEGEE. The CDR3 is 17 residues long. V lost 2 bases and J 1 base, leaving 16 bases between the germline ends. The CDR3 loop reads CASSFTSGVRSNQPQHF. The CDR3 DNA is TGTGCCAGCAGCTTCACGAGCGGTGTGAGAAGCAATCAGCCCCAGCATTTT.

This clonotype was recorded a few times. CDR3 region: CASSQDYGGPSTDTQYF. Here the CDR3 DNA reads TGTGCCAGCAGCCAAGATTACGGGGGCCCTAGCACAGATACGCAGTATTTT. The rearrangement links TRBV14 to TRBJ2-3, with D possibly being TRBD1 or TRBD2 (6 bases each). The V gene lost 0 bases and the J gene lost 0 bases, with 13 bases spanning the gap. CDR1 is SGHDN and CDR2 is FVKESK in the germline V gene. The CDR3 runs 17 residues. Using reference TRBV14 and TRBJ2-3 for the parts outside the CDR3, the full variable domain is EAGVTQFPSHSVIEKGQTVTLRCDPISGHDNLYWYRRVMGKEIKFLLHFVKESKQDESGMPNNRFLAERTGGTYSTLKVQPAELEDSGVYFCASSQDYGGPSTDTQYFGPGTRLTVL.

The chain is built from TRBV10-3 and TRBJ2-1; 14 bases fit TRBD2. CDR1 and CDR2 from the germline V gene are ENHRY and SYGVKD. This CDR3 has 18 residues. The J segment lost 0 bases and the V segment lost 6 bases, leaving 7 bases of the junction unmatched. Here the CDR3 DNA reads TGTGCCATCAGGGGGACTAGCGGGAGCCAACACTCCTACAATGAGCAGTTCTTC. Translated: CAIRGTSGSQHSYNEQFF.

The chain couples TRBV7-2 to TRBJ2-3, with 7 positions matching TRBD2. The CDR3 covers 17 residues. Trimming took 1 base from V and 3 from J; bases not matched to a gene: 10. Germline V gene data show CDR1 as SGHTA and CDR2 as FQGNSA. CDR3 region: CASSLVGLAVGTDTQYF. CDR3 DNA: TGTGCCAGCAGCTTAGTGGGGCTAGCGGTGGGAACAGATACGCAGTATTTT.

A few counts support this clonotype. V gene TRBV3-1 combines with J gene TRBJ2-7; D may be TRBD2 (6 bases). Germline lookup yields CDR1 LGHDT and CDR2 YNNKEL (reference sequence). Trimming pared 1 base from V and 5 bases from J, leaving 15 bases between. The CDR3 is 15 residues long. In DNA, the CDR3 is TGTGCCAGCAGCCAAGTATCGGGAGTTACTCACGAGCAGTACTTC. Amino acid sequence: CASSQVSGVTHEQYF.

This clonotype was detected a few times. This sequence joins TRBV10-3 and TRBJ2-7, with 7 bases aligning to TRBD2. The germline CDR1 and CDR2 sequences are ENHRY and SYGVKD. CDR3 length: 15 residues. V was clipped by 2 bases and J by 0 bases; unmatched bases: 4. The DNA for the CDR3 is TGTGCCATCAGTGAGGGAGCGGGAAACTCCTACGAGCAGTACTTC. This translates into CAISEGAGNSYEQYF.

This chain connects TRBV27 to TRBJ2-7; TRBD2 is a possible D gene (5 bases). Germline-derived CDR1 and CDR2 are MNHEY and SMNVEV (reference sequence). The ends were cut back, 0 bases at V and 4 bases at J, with 13 bases in the middle. The CDR3 is 15 residues long. The CDR3 DNA is TGTGCCAGCAGTTTATCGGGCCCCGGACTTTACGAGCAGTACTTC. Its protein product is CASSLSGPGLYEQYF.

This chain joins TRBV10-3 and TRBJ2-7, with TRBD2 identical over 15 bases. The V and J ends lost 6 bases and 6 bases, in that order; junction bases with no gene match: 3. CDR1 and CDR2 (germline): ENHRY, SYGVKD. This CDR3 is built from 14 residues. Here the CDR3 DNA reads TGTGCCATCAGCTGGACTAGCGGGGGGGGCGAGCAGTACTTC. Protein product: CAISWTSGGGEQYF.

At least ten counts were recorded for this clonotype. The rearrangement links TRBV7-9 to TRBJ2-1; D gene unclear. Germline V gives CDR1 SEHNR, CDR2 FQNEAQ (reference sequence). The V and J ends lost 1 base and 0 bases respectively, with 4 bases between them. The CDR3 totals 14 residues. The CDR3 is CASSLEVSYNEQFF. In DNA form, the CDR3 reads TGTGCCAGCAGCTTAGAGGTCTCCTACAATGAGCAGTTCTTC.

This clonotype appeared a few times. The chain links TRBV18 to TRBJ2-7; possibly TRBD2 for D (5 bases). Trimming removed 3 bases from V and 0 bases from J, with 9 bases in between. Germline V CDR1 and CDR2: KGHSH, LQKENI. The CDR3 extends over 14 amino acids. CDR3 sequence reads: CASSPGAFSYEQYF. For the CDR3, the DNA is TGTGCCAGCTCACCGGGAGCCTTCTCCTACGAGCAGTACTTC.

J is TRBJ1-5 and V is TRBV20-1; D call uncertain. The CDR3 has 13 amino acids. The germline V gene encodes CDR1 DFQATT and CDR2 SNEGSKA (reference sequence). V lost 0 bases and J 3 bases, leaving 6 bases between the germline ends. In nucleotides, the CDR3 is TGCAGTGCTAGAGACAGTATCAATCAGCCCCAGCATTTT. The encoded protein is CSARDSINQPQHF.

This clonotype was detected a few times. The genes are TRBV12-3 or TRBV12-4 and TRBJ2-7, with D uncertain. V lost 1 base, J lost 9 bases, and 10 bases lay in between. The CDR3 sequence is 12 residues long. The CDR3 protein is CASSLDWEVQYF. CDR3 coding DNA: TGTGCCAGCAGTTTAGACTGGGAAGTGCAGTACTTC.

There are a few counts of this clonotype. This rearrangement joins TRBV30 to TRBJ2-4; D is unresolved. TRBJ2-7 matches the DNA end more closely, so the J call is doubtful. The CDR3 has 9 amino acids. Germline CDR1 reads GTSNPN; CDR2 reads SVGIG (reference sequence). The DNA for the CDR3 is TGTGCCTGGACCTACGAGCAGTACTTC. Protein sequence: CAWTYEQYF.